The rows below give T cell receptor beta chains drawn from one sample of a study of blood T cell repertoires in COVID-19. TCRdb's copy holds only in-frame clones and misses some; the assay was immunoSEQ multiplex PCR. The top ten hold 4.3% of the sample, which has approximately 210,000 clones, 75% to 85% seen once. Specimen: PBMCs or T cells enriched from blood (not recorded which). These receptor sequences come from a man between 25 and 39 years old with acute COVID-19. Each CDR3 is given with its conserved first and last residue. Each record gives: clone size, J gene, V gene, D gene, CDR3 protein, CDR3 DNA. The D gene is left open where the match is weak. The size entry is marked missing in some rows and otherwise reads once, few, many or a size class.

>once|TRBJ1-2|TRBV5-1|-
CASSLAETGSSTYGYTF
TGCGCCAGCAGCTTGGCCGAGACAGGCTCTTCCACCTATGGCTACACCTTC
>-|TRBJ1-2|TRBV12-3/TRBV12-4|-
CASSYDSTYGYTF
TGTGCCAGCAGCTACGACAGTACCTATGGCTACACCTTC
>-|TRBJ2-7|TRBV18|-
CASSPSGVGEQYF
TGTGCCAGCTCACCCTCGGGGGTCGGCGAGCAGTACTTC
>-|TRBJ2-6|TRBV5-1|-
CASSSQGAGANVLTF
TGCGCCAGCAGCTCGCAGGGTGCTGGGGCCAACGTCCTGACTTTC
>-|TRBJ2-5|TRBV5-1|TRBD2
CASSNPTSPRETQYF
TGCGCCAGCAGTAACCCGACTAGCCCGAGGGAGACCCAGTACTTC
>once|TRBJ2-5|TRBV24-1|TRBD2
CATSDPSGVQETQYF
TGTGCCACCAGTGATCCTAGCGGGGTCCAAGAGACCCAGTACTTC
>once|TRBJ1-4|TRBV5-1|TRBD1
CASSPREGASNEKLFF
TGCGCCAGCAGCCCTCGGGAGGGGGCCAGTAATGAAAAACTGTTTTTT
>-|TRBJ1-1|TRBV3-1/TRBV3-2|TRBD1
CASTQQGITEAFF
TGTGCCAGCACCCAACAGGGGATCACTGAAGCTTTCTTT
>-|TRBJ2-6|TRBV7-9|-
CASSLLQGSGANVLTF
TGTGCCAGCAGCCTGCTACAGGGCTCTGGGGCCAACGTCCTGACTTTC
>-|TRBJ1-1|TRBV28|-
CASSPLGQNTEAFF
TGTGCCAGCAGTCCACTCGGACAGAACACTGAAGCTTTCTTT
>-|TRBJ2-7|TRBV2|-
CASSESLIVEEYF
TGTGCCAGCAGTGAAAGCTTGATCGTCGAGGAGTACTTC
>-|TRBJ2-2|TRBV28|-
CASRLGGNTGELFF
TGTGCCAGCAGACTGGGGGGGAACACCGGGGAGCTGTTTTTT
>-|TRBJ2-3|TRBV28|-
CASSFTRSTDTQYF
TGTGCCAGCAGCTTCACGCGTAGCACAGATACGCAGTATTTT
>-|TRBJ2-7|TRBV6-5|TRBD1
CASSYSQGQGVHEQYF
TGTGCCAGCAGTTACTCGCAGGGACAGGGGGTCCACGAGCAGTACTTC
>once|TRBJ2-1|TRBV7-3|TRBD1
CASSPDRGNEQFF
TGTGCCAGCAGCCCGGACAGGGGGAATGAGCAGTTCTTC
>once|TRBJ2-1|TRBV14|-
CASSQEIGHGRGNEQFF
TGTGCCAGCAGCCAAGAAATCGGACACGGACGGGGGAATGAGCAGTTCTTC
>-|TRBJ2-7|TRBV5-4|-
CASSFDTSPKYEQYF
TGTGCCAGCAGCTTCGACACTAGTCCCAAGTACGAGCAGTACTTC
>-|TRBJ2-5|TRBV6-5|TRBD1
CASSSGTGDQETQYF
TGTGCCAGCAGTTCCGGGACAGGGGATCAAGAGACCCAGTACTTC
>-|TRBJ2-3|TRBV11-3|-
CASKGPGDTQYF
TGTGCCAGCAAGGGGCCCGGGGATACGCAGTATTTT
>-|TRBJ2-1|TRBV27|-
CASSFYGVGGLTNEQFF
TGTGCCAGCAGTTTTTACGGTGTGGGGGGGCTGACGAATGAGCAGTTCTTC
>-|TRBJ1-1|TRBV12-3/TRBV12-4|-
CASIAIMDSEAFF
TGTGCCAGCATCGCTATTATGGACTCTGAAGCTTTCTTT
>-|TRBJ1-2|TRBV19|-
CASSIGGFGGYTF
TGTGCCAGTAGTATCGGGGGGTTCGGAGGCTACACCTTC
>-|TRBJ1-5|TRBV9|-
CASSASGALRQPQHF
TGTGCCAGCAGCGCCTCAGGGGCCCTTCGGCAGCCCCAGCATTTT
>-|TRBJ2-5|TRBV9|TRBD2
CASSGRGDPQETQYF
TGTGCCAGCAGCGGCCGGGGGGACCCTCAAGAGACCCAGTACTTC
>-|TRBJ2-3|TRBV5-4|TRBD2
CASSPLAGGVSTDTQYF
TGTGCCAGCAGCCCGCTAGCGGGGGGGGTCTCCACAGATACGCAGTATTTT
>-|TRBJ2-1|TRBV24-1|TRBD2
CATSDSGGVNNEQFF
TGTGCCACCAGTGATTCGGGGGGGGTCAACAATGAGCAGTTCTTC
>-|TRBJ1-1|TRBV11-3|-
CASSRSGSNTEAFF
TGTGCCAGCAGCCGGTCCGGGTCGAACACTGAAGCTTTCTTT
>-|TRBJ1-6|TRBV27|TRBD1
CASSLIPGTGGSPLHF
TGTGCCAGCAGTCTAATCCCCGGGACAGGGGGATCACCCCTCCACTTT
>-|TRBJ1-2|TRBV7-9|TRBD1
CASSRTGTGGGGYTF
TGTGCCAGCAGCCGAACCGGGACAGGGGGCGGTGGCTACACCTTC
>-|TRBJ1-6|TRBV2|TRBD1
CASSTGGIGNNSPLHF
TGTGCCAGCAGTACAGGGGGGATCGGTAATAATTCACCCCTCCACTTT
>-|TRBJ2-1|TRBV7-3|-
CASSLGGYEQFF
TGTGCCAGCAGCTTAGGCGGGTATGAGCAGTTCTTC
>-|TRBJ1-1|TRBV18|-
CASSPRTSIEAFF
TGTGCCAGCTCACCAAGGACATCGATAGAAGCTTTCTTT
>-|TRBJ1-5|TRBV19|TRBD1
CASSMDREMSNQPQHF
TGTGCCAGTAGTATGGACAGGGAAATGAGCAATCAGCCCCAGCATTTT
>-|TRBJ1-2|TRBV12-3/TRBV12-4|-
CASSQGPRGGYTF
TGTGCCAGCAGTCAGGGGCCCCGGGGTGGCTACACCTTC
>-|TRBJ2-7|TRBV18|-
CASSPPGLTYEQYF
TGTGCCAGCTCACCACCCGGACTGACCTACGAGCAGTACTTC
>-|TRBJ2-5|TRBV6-5|TRBD2
CASRRSGLPQETQYF
TGTGCCAGCAGGCGTTCGGGACTACCGCAGGAGACCCAGTACTTC
>-|TRBJ2-6|TRBV3-1/TRBV3-2|TRBD1
CASSPRTGGISGANVLTF
TGTGCCAGCAGCCCTAGGACAGGGGGAATCTCTGGGGCCAACGTCCTGACTTTC
>-|TRBJ2-3|TRBV7-9|-
CASSMGEGVGADTQYF
TGTGCCAGCAGCATGGGTGAGGGGGTAGGGGCAGATACGCAGTATTTT
>-|TRBJ1-2|TRBV15|TRBD1
CATSRDLGTGANNYGYTF
TGTGCCACCAGCAGAGATCTCGGGACAGGGGCCAATAACTATGGCTACACCTTC
>-|TRBJ2-3|TRBV10-3|-
CASRDSPTDTQYF
TGTGCCAGCAGGGACTCCCCCACAGATACGCAGTATTTT
>-|TRBJ2-7|TRBV18|TRBD1
CASSPSLTGPEQYF
TGTGCCAGCTCACCAAGCTTGACAGGGCCCGAGCAGTACTTC
>-|TRBJ2-3|TRBV29-1|TRBD2
CSVASSGVSDTQYF
TGCAGCGTTGCGAGTAGCGGGGTATCAGATACGCAGTATTTT
>once|TRBJ1-6|TRBV7-9|-
CASSAEAAGSPLHF
TGTGCCAGCAGCGCTGAAGCGGCCGGTTCACCCCTCCACTTT
>-|TRBJ1-5|TRBV4-1|TRBD1
CASSQTGTGESQPQHF
TGCGCCAGCAGCCAGACCGGGACAGGGGAGTCTCAGCCCCAGCATTTT
>-|TRBJ1-5|TRBV10-3|-
CAISESKGVSNQPQHF
TGTGCCATCAGTGAGTCGAAGGGGGTTAGCAATCAGCCCCAGCATTTT
>-|TRBJ1-4|TRBV27|-
CASSSATNEKLFF
TGTGCCAGCAGTTCTGCAACTAATGAAAAACTGTTTTTT
>once|TRBJ1-4|TRBV2|-
CASSEYFGLNEKLFF
TGTGCCAGCAGTGAATATTTCGGACTTAATGAAAAACTGTTTTTT
>-|TRBJ1-2|TRBV3-1/TRBV3-2|TRBD1
CASSQASTGDYGYTF
TGTGCCAGCAGCCAAGCCTCGACAGGGGACTATGGCTACACCTTC
>few|TRBJ2-7|TRBV7-6|TRBD1
CASINRGPSYEQYF
TGTGCCAGCATCAACAGGGGACCTTCCTACGAGCAGTACTTC
>-|TRBJ1-1|TRBV11-1|-
CASSPQFSMNTEAFF
TGTGCCAGCAGCCCCCAGTTCTCCATGAACACTGAAGCTTTCTTT
>-|TRBJ2-2|TRBV27|TRBD2
CASSKVAGAGNTGELFF
TGTGCCAGCAGTAAAGTAGCGGGGGCCGGGAACACCGGGGAGCTGTTTTTT